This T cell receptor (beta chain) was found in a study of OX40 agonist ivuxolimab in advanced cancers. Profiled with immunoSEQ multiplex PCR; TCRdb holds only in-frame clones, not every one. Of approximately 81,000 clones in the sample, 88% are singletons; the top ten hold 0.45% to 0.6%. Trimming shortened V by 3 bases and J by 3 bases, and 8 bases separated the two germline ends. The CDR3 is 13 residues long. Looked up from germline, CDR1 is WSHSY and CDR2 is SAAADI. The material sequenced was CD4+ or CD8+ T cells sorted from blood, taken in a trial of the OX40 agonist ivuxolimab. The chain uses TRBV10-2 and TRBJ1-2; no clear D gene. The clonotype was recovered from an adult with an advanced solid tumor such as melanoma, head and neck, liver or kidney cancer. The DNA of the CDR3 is TGCGCCAGCAGTGAAGGTTTTTACTATGGCTACACCTTC. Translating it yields CASSEGFYYGYTF.